This T cell receptor beta chain is drawn from a study of Ad26.COV2.S vaccination and SARS-CoV-2 variants (dated by TCRdb to the early 2020s). Study-level background: Donors in the vaccine arm were drawn from COV1001, a phase I-IIa trial of Ad26.COV2.S in healthy adults that was multicentre, randomized, double-blind and placebo-controlled. Participants in the trial were split at random into five groups of five each, receiving low-dose or high-dose Ad26.COV2.S once or twice, or else placebo on both occasions. Investigators remained blinded to trial group allocation during experiments and outcome assessment. The TCR-sequenced set comprised around 30 samples: roughly 19 Ad26.COV2.S vaccine recipients, 5 placebo recipients and 8 SARS-CoV-2 convalescent individuals. Ad26.COV2.S was administered intramuscularly at 5 x 10^10 or 1 x 10^11 viral particles, either as a single shot or as two shots given 56 days apart. TCRbeta repertoire sequencing served as the tool for gauging how specific and how broad the SARS-CoV-2-reactive T cell receptors were following Ad26.COV2.S vaccination.

The CDR3 covers 18 residues, taking in both the cysteine and the phenylalanine. The kept DNA is CDR3 alone, 54 bases in frame from the first base. The germline V and J ends show losses of 4 bases and 6 bases respectively, and no gene match explains 11 bases of the junction. Sequences LGHDT (CDR1) and YNNKEL (CDR2) are obtained from the germline V gene (reference sequence). This sample's treatment or condition label indicates: 15 to 20 received Ad26.COV2.S at low or high dose, single or two shots; about five received placebo; per-sample allocation not given. Repertoires of vaccine and placebo recipients were sequenced from samples collected on day 63 after the first injection. Between 29 July and 7 August 2020, Cohort 1b enrolled about two dozen adults aged 18-55 years at one site in Boston, USA. Ad26.COV2.S consisted of a replication-incompetent adenovirus type 26 vector by which a prefusion-stabilized SARS-CoV-2 spike protein from the original Wuhan strain was expressed.

TCRbeta CDR3 regions were sequenced with the immunoSEQ Assay. After extraction, genomic DNA underwent amplification by bias-controlled multiplex PCR, followed by high-throughput sequencing. Per the authors' processing: Collapsing and filtering of sequences were performed to quantify the absolute abundance of each unique TCRbeta CDR3 region. T cell fraction was estimated by normalization of TCRbeta template counts to usable DNA, with usable DNA being measured through amplification of reference genes present in all nucleated cells. Repertoire TCRs were annotated as SARS-CoV-2-specific by exact matching of V gene, CDR3 amino acid sequence and J gene to a known reactive TCR set. The reference SARS-CoV-2 TCR set was obtained from MIRA and was filtered for enrichment in COVID-19-positive ImmuneCODE repertoires, whereby public or cross-reactive TCRs were removed. Based on the MIRA antigens, annotated TCRs were further analysed at the level of specific ORF or position within ORF. Breadth was defined as the number of annotated unique rearrangements divided by the total number of unique productive rearrangements, and depth was defined as the summed frequency of the annotated unique rearrangements. Two-sided Wilcoxon rank-sum tests were used to compare TCR breadth between groups. TCRdb retrieved this table from immuneACCESS and kept in-frame rearrangements only. Not all clones are present; in checked studies, unresolved V genes account for under half, and no reason is known for the remainder. V, J and clone size were drawn from that table, and D and trimming were deduced from the DNA. The sample table records approximately 340,000 clones; roughly 81% of these occur just once. Clones ranked in the top ten supply about 3.3% of the sample.

Study-level results and caveats: After vaccination, substantial breadth of spike-specific CD8+ and CD4+ T cell responses was reported. Vaccine and placebo recipients had similar non-spike TCR breadth, a finding consistent with the vaccine containing only spike. The study was not powered to compare responses between vaccine doses or regimens. The authors noted that the TCR breadth and depth analyses may have underestimated total T cell responses. Compared with placebo recipients, Ad26.COV2.S recipients showed higher spike-specific TCR breadth (P = 0.0014).

For this clone: This clone's antigen is unknown. There are no base qualities to consult, and no much larger clone falls within one base.

The sequence links TRBV3-1 (or the pseudogene TRBV3-2) to TRBJ1-6, with 11 middle bases fitting TRBD1. The receptor comes from a person aged 18-60 years who received the Ad26.COV2.S COVID-19 vaccine or a placebo. The sequenced sample was peripheral blood, obtained in a trial of Ad26.COV2.S vaccine versus placebo. The CDR3 reads as follows: CASSPHLGQGEANSPLHF. The DNA sequence is as follows: TGTGCCAGCAGCCCCCACCTGGGACAGGGGGAAGCTAATTCACCCCTCCACTTT.